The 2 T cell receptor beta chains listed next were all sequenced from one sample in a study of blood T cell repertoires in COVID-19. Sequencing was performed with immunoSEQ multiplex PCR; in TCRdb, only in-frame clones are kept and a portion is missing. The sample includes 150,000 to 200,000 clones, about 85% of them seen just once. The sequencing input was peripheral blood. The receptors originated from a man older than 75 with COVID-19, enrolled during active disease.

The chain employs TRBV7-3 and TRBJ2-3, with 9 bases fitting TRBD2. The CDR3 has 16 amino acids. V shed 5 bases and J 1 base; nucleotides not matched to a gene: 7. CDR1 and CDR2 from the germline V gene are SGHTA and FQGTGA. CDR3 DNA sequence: TGTGCCAGCAGCCTGGCGGGGGGGGGTGGCACAGATACGCAGTATTTT. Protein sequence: CASSLAGGGGTDTQYF.

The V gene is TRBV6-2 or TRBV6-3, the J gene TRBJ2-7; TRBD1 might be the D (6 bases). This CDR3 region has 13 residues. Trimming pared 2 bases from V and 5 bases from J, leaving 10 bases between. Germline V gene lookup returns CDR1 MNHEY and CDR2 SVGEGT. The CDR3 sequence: CASSYDRQDEQYF. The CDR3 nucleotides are TGTGCCAGCAGTTACGACCGACAGGACGAGCAGTACTTC.